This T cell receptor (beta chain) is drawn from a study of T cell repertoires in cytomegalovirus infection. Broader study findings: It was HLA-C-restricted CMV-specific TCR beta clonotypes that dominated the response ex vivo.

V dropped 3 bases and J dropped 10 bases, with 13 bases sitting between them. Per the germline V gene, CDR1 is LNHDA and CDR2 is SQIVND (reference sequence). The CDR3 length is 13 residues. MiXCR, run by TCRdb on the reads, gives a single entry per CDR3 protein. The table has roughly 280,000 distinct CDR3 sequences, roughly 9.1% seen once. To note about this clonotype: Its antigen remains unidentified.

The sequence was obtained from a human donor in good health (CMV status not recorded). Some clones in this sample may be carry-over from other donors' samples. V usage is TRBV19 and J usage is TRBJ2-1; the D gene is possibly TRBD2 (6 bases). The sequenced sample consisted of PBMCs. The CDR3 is CASSITSWGEQFF. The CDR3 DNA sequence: TGTGCCAGTAGTATTACTAGCTGGGGGGAGCAGTTCTTC.